In this sample, the clone carrying this T cell receptor beta chain turned up a few times. The CDR3 spans 11 residues. V was cut by 6 bases and J by 8 bases, with 7 bases left in between. The sample belongs to a study of identical twins. Each CDR3 protein gets one entry after TCRdb re-called the 5' RACE reads with MiXCR. The data contain roughly 500,000 distinct CDR3 sequences, under 25% of them seen just once; the ten biggest clones take up around 1%. These data are also associated with another study on T cells expressing NK-cell markers.

The origin of this receptor is a woman under 30 in good health. V usage is TRBV12-3 or TRBV12-4 and J usage is TRBJ1-4; D uncertain. Input material: CD4+ T cells sorted from blood. DNA of the CDR3: TGTGCCAGCAGCCAGACCGAAAAACTGTTTTTT. The encoded protein is CASSQTEKLFF.